The 17 T cell receptor beta chains below come from one sample, sequenced in a study of control samples from healthy donors and cancer patients. Repertoires were generated with immunoSEQ multiplex PCR, while TCRdb's copy carries only in-frame clones and drops some. Of some 96,000 clones detected, 85% to 95% appear once; the ten largest clones hold about 8.8%. The sample taken for sequencing was blood. The source is a man younger than 35 in good health.

This chain connects TRBV9 to TRBJ2-4; D may be TRBD1 or TRBD2 (5 bases each). Germline values: CDR1 SGDLS, CDR2 YYNGEE. The V end lost 0 bases, the J end lost 7 bases, and 11 bases lay between the germline ends. CDR3 size: 14 residues. This CDR3 reads CASSVAPGSNIQYF. In DNA form, the CDR3 reads TGTGCCAGCAGCGTAGCTCCAGGGAGTAACATTCAGTACTTC.

V is TRBV12-3 or TRBV12-4 and J is TRBJ1-3; D not certain. This CDR3 spans 12 amino acids. The V gene lost 2 bases and the J gene lost 2 bases, with 1 base spanning the gap. The DNA of the CDR3 is TGTGCCAGCAGTTTAACTGGAAACACCATATATTTT. It specifies CASSLTGNTIYF.

The gene calls are TRBV7-2 and TRBJ2-5; 7 nucleotides line up with TRBD2. CDR1 and CDR2 (germline): SGHTA, FQGNSA. J lost 2 bases, V lost 2 bases, and 11 bases had no gene match. The CDR3 totals 17 residues. The CDR3 DNA is TGTGCCAGCAGCTTAAGGATGAATAGCGGGCTACAAGAGACCCAGTACTTC. It codes for CASSLRMNSGLQETQYF.

The CDR3 region is CASSEARAATEAFF. The DNA for the CDR3 is TGTGCCAGCAGTGAAGCGAGGGCAGCCACTGAAGCTTTCTTT. The chain employs TRBV6-1 and TRBJ1-1; no clear D. Germline loops: CDR1 MNHNS, CDR2 SASEGT. The CDR3 is 14 residues long. Trimming removed 0 bases at V and 4 bases at J, with 9 bases between.

The J gene is TRBJ2-7, the V gene TRBV15; 8 nucleotides align to TRBD1. V shed 5 bases, J shed 1 base, and the junction held 7 bases outside the gene matches. The germline V gene encodes CDR1 LNHNV and CDR2 YYDKDF (reference sequence). The CDR3 is 15 residues long. In nucleotides, the CDR3 is TGTGCCACCAGCCCGCGACAGGGGACGTCCTACGAGCAGTACTTC. It yields the protein CATSPRQGTSYEQYF. Supplemented by reference TRBV15 and TRBJ2-7, the full variable domain reads DAMVIQNPRYQVTQFGKPVTLSCSQTLNHNVMYWYQQKSSQAPKLLFHYYDKDFNNEADTPDNFQSRRPNTSFCFLDIRSPGLGDTAMYLCATSPRQGTSYEQYFGPGTRLTVT.

The V call is TRBV27, the J call TRBJ2-7, with TRBD2 as a possible D gene (5 bases). V was pared by 6 bases and J by 4 bases, with 16 bases between. The CDR3 contains 14 residues. Germline V gene lookup returns CDR1 MNHEY and CDR2 SMNVEV (reference sequence). The CDR3 loop is CASSSLGISYEQYF. CDR3 coding DNA: TGTGCCAGCAGCTCACTAGGAATCAGTTACGAGCAGTACTTC.

The V and J genes are TRBV6-6 and TRBJ2-3, with a possible D match to TRBD2 (5 bases). The germline V and J ends were trimmed by 6 bases and 5 bases, with 15 bases remaining between them. The CDR3 totals 14 residues. Per the germline V gene, CDR1 is MNHNY and CDR2 is SVGAGI (reference sequence). CDR3 region: CASSLTIIQDTQYF. CDR3 nucleotide sequence: TGTGCCAGCAGCCTGACTATTATCCAAGATACGCAGTATTTT.

Ten or more counts support this clone. The chain recombines TRBV19 with TRBJ1-1; 10 positions match TRBD1. The germline CDR1 and CDR2 sequences are LNHDA and SQIVND (reference sequence). This CDR3 has 16 amino acids. V lost 6 bases to trimming and J lost 2 bases; unmatched junction nucleotides: 9. The CDR3 protein is CASSRDGTGVNTEAFF. DNA of the CDR3: TGTGCCAGTAGCCGCGACGGGACAGGGGTTAACACTGAAGCTTTCTTT.

The chain employs TRBV30 and TRBJ1-1, with 7 nucleotides matching TRBD1. Germline CDR1 and CDR2: GTSNPN and SVGIG (reference sequence). This CDR3 region has 12 residues. V was clipped by 4 bases and J by 4 bases; unmatched bases: 3. DNA of the CDR3: TGTGCCTGGATCCCAGGGGGCACTGAAGCTTTCTTT. It translates to CAWIPGGTEAFF.

This chain links TRBV7-6 with TRBJ1-1; D not certain. The V end lost 2 bases, the J end lost 5 bases, and 18 bases lay between the germline ends. CDR1 and CDR2 (germline): SGHVS, FNYEAQ. This CDR3 has 16 residues. The CDR3 region is CASSLNADFTGTEAFF. The CDR3 nucleotides are TGTGCCAGCAGCTTAAACGCCGATTTCACGGGGACTGAAGCTTTCTTT.

The chain uses TRBV6-5 and TRBJ1-2, with 9 positions matching TRBD1. With 5 bases clipped from V and 6 bases from J, the junction kept 10 bases outside the gene matches. Germline-derived CDR1 and CDR2 are MNHEY and SVGAGI. The CDR3 is 15 residues long. The CDR3 sequence is CASSLSGTGINGYTF. In DNA form, the CDR3 reads TGTGCCAGCAGTCTGTCGGGGACAGGGATCAATGGCTACACCTTC.

The J gene is TRBJ2-3, the V gene TRBV19; D possibly uses TRBD1 or TRBD2 (5 bases each). The CDR3 loop spans 14 amino acids. Germline V gene sequence: CDR1 LNHDA, CDR2 SQIVND (reference sequence). Trimming cost V 7 bases and J 1 base, with 12 bases left between them. As DNA, the CDR3 is TGTGCCAGTAATCGGGACCTAGGCACAGATACGCAGTATTTT. Translation gives CASNRDLGTDTQYF.

CDR3 coding DNA: TGTGCCAGTAGGCAGGATCAAATGATGAACACTGAAGCTTTCTTT. Residues: CASRQDQMMNTEAFF. The chain carries TRBV19 and TRBJ1-1; D is uncertain. The CDR3 has 15 amino acids. Germline loops: CDR1 LNHDA, CDR2 SQIVND (reference sequence). The V end was cut by 6 bases, the J end by 0 bases, with 14 bases between. Full variable domain (rest looked up from reference TRBV19 and TRBJ1-1): DGGITQSPKYLFRKEGQNVTLSCEQNLNHDAMYWYRQDPGQGLRLIYYSQIVNDFQKGDIAEGYSVSREKKESFPLTVTSAQKNPTAFYLCASRQDQMMNTEAFFGQGTRLTVV.

The CDR3 loop reads CASSQAIALRGQILAGGPYEQYF. In nucleotides, the CDR3 is TGTGCCAGCAGCCAAGCGATCGCGTTAAGGGGACAGATCCTAGCGGGAGGGCCTTACGAGCAGTACTTC. V usage is TRBV3-1 (or the pseudogene TRBV3-2) and J usage is TRBJ2-7, with 12 positions matching TRBD2. V trimming: 1 base; J trimming: 4 bases; junction bases outside the gene matches: 26. Per germline, CDR1 LGHDT and CDR2 YNNKEL (reference sequence). CDR3 length: 23 amino acids.

The rearrangement uses TRBV5-1 and TRBJ2-1; 15 nucleotides align to TRBD2. This CDR3 comprises 17 residues. The trim removed 4 bases at V and 6 bases at J, leaving 8 bases unmatched. Germline assignment: CDR1 SGHRS and CDR2 YFSETQ. The CDR3 nucleotides are TGCGCCAGCAGCGGTGGACTAGCGGGAGGGCCCATCAATGAGCAGTTCTTC. It specifies CASSGGLAGGPINEQFF.

V usage is TRBV11-2 and J usage is TRBJ2-1; D tentatively fits TRBD1 or TRBD2 (5 bases each). The CDR3 is 14 residues long. Trimming shortened V by 5 bases and J by 10 bases, and 18 bases separated the two germline ends. Looked up from germline, CDR1 is SGHAT and CDR2 is FQNNGV. CDR3 coding DNA: TGTGCCAGCAGCCCCGGATCGACGGGACGGGAGCAGTTCTTC. Translating gives CASSPGSTGREQFF.

The chain combines TRBV18 with TRBJ2-1; D possibly uses TRBD1 or TRBD2 (5 bases each). The CDR3 spans 15 residues. V dropped 4 bases and J dropped 8 bases, with 18 bases sitting between them. The V gene's germline CDR1 is KGHSH and CDR2 LQKENI. CDR3 protein: CASSRGAGQGYEQFF. CDR3 in DNA: TGTGCCAGCTCACGAGGGGCAGGGCAAGGCTATGAGCAGTTCTTC.